Following are 16 T cell receptor beta chains from one sample sequenced in a study of T cell responses to AZD1222 COVID-19 vaccine. Only in-frame clones appear in the TCRdb table, and some are missing; sequencing was by immunoSEQ multiplex PCR. The data contain fewer than 130,000 clones, roughly 90% of them seen just once; the ten biggest clones take up roughly 1.1%. The specimen was peripheral blood, collected on day 0 of AZD1222 vaccination. All receptors come from an adult in good health.

V and J are TRBV7-3 and TRBJ2-1; D is unresolved. There are 13 residues in the CDR3. Germline assignment: CDR1 SGHTA and CDR2 FQGTGA. V dropped 2 bases and J dropped 9 bases, with 11 bases sitting between them. The CDR3 reads CASSLEGAGEQFF. The CDR3 DNA reads TGTGCCAGCAGCTTAGAAGGTGCCGGTGAGCAGTTCTTC.

This clone was counted only a few times. The J gene is TRBJ2-5, the V gene TRBV6-6; D uncertain. The CDR3 has 13 amino acids. The ends were cut back, 5 bases at V and 2 bases at J, with 9 bases in the middle. Germline V gene lookup returns CDR1 MNHNY and CDR2 SVGAGI (reference sequence). In DNA form, the CDR3 reads TGTGCCAGCAGTCGACGGAATCAAGAGACCCAGTACTTC. Protein sequence: CASSRRNQETQYF.

This chain's CDR3 is CASSYSPGLGTDTQYF. The CDR3 nucleotides are TGTGCCAGCAGTTACTCACCGGGCCTAGGCACAGATACGCAGTATTTT. This chain uses TRBV6-5 with TRBJ2-3, with D unclear. The CDR3 runs to 16 residues. The germline CDR1 and CDR2 sequences are MNHEY and SVGAGI. Trimming left V 0 bases short and J 1 base short, with 11 bases between.

The rearrangement joins TRBV27 to TRBJ2-1, with 11 bases matching TRBD2. Per germline, CDR1 MNHEY and CDR2 SMNVEV (reference sequence). This CDR3 contains 18 residues. Trimming cost V 4 bases and J 8 bases; bases outside gene matches: 16. In DNA form, the CDR3 reads TGTGCCAGCAGTTCACCCTCTAGCGGGAGGCCACTTAGGGATGAGCAGTTCTTC. Residues: CASSSPSSGRPLRDEQFF.

This clone was recorded a few times. The chain employs TRBV7-2 and TRBJ2-2; a weak D match, TRBD2 (6 bases). This CDR3 contains 16 residues. Germline V lookup: CDR1 SGHTA, CDR2 FQGNSA. Trimming removed 4 bases from V and 4 bases from J, with 16 bases in between. The CDR3 sequence: CASSSRGGGFTGELFF. In DNA form, the CDR3 reads TGTGCCAGCAGCTCCCGGGGTGGAGGGTTCACCGGGGAGCTGTTTTTT.

This rearrangement joins TRBV7-9 to TRBJ1-1; D is unclear. V was shortened by 2 bases and J by 5 bases, with 9 bases between the two germline ends. The CDR3 loop spans 13 amino acids. Germline V gene lookup returns CDR1 SEHNR and CDR2 FQNEAQ (reference sequence). CDR3: CASSLLKETEAFF. The CDR3 bases are TGTGCCAGCAGCTTACTTAAAGAGACTGAAGCTTTCTTT.

This chain uses TRBV3-1 (or the pseudogene TRBV3-2) with TRBJ2-4; possibly TRBD1 or TRBD2 for D (5 bases each). This CDR3 comprises 14 residues. V was shortened by 1 base and J by 6 bases, with 10 bases between the two germline ends. CDR1 and CDR2 (germline): LGHDT, YNNKEL (reference sequence). The CDR3 coding sequence is TGTGCCAGCAGCCAAGGGGCTGGGGGAAACATTCAGTACTTC. Its translation is CASSQGAGGNIQYF.

The genes are TRBV9 and TRBJ2-3, with TRBD1 matching over 9 bases. The germline CDR1 and CDR2 sequences are SGDLS and YYNGEE. V lost 4 bases to trimming and J lost 7 bases; unmatched junction nucleotides: 7. This CDR3 contains 14 residues. The CDR3 sequence is CASSPRQGENTQYF. CDR3 nucleotides: TGTGCCAGCAGCCCCCGACAGGGGGAAAATACGCAGTATTTT.

This clone has only one observation. The chain has TRBV7-2 and TRBJ2-5; D possibly matches TRBD1 or TRBD2 (5 bases each). The CDR3 contains 15 residues. CDR1 and CDR2 from the germline V gene are SGHTA and FQGNSA. V lost 4 bases and J 0 bases, leaving 12 bases between the germline ends. The CDR3 region has the DNA TGTGCCAGCAGCTGGGGACGGCTGTACCAAGAGACCCAGTACTTC. Translating it yields CASSWGRLYQETQYF. The variable domain in full, completed from reference TRBV7-2 and TRBJ2-5, reads GAGVSQSPSNKVTEKGKDVELRCDPISGHTALYWYRQSLGQGLEFLIYFQGNSAPDKSGLPSDRFSAERTGGSVSTLTIQRTQQEDSAVYLCASSWGRLYQETQYFGPGTRLLVL.

This clone has just one count. J is TRBJ2-5 and V is TRBV7-6; unclear D gene. The germline gives CDR1 SGHVS, CDR2 FNYEAQ. The CDR3 has 10 residues. The V gene lost 10 bases and the J gene lost 3 bases, with 6 bases spanning the gap. The CDR3 region is CATAEETQYF. The CDR3 coding sequence is TGTGCCACCGCAGAAGAGACCCAGTACTTC.

The chain recombines TRBV11-3 with TRBJ1-3, with D unresolved. There are 15 residues in the CDR3. Germline CDR1 SGHNT, CDR2 YENEEA. Trimming left V 5 bases short and J 0 bases short, with 11 bases between. The CDR3 DNA follows: TGTGCCAGCAGCCTGGACGGTCTCTCTGGAAACACCATATATTTT. Its protein is CASSLDGLSGNTIYF.

In this sample, this clone turned up once. V gene TRBV28 combines with J gene TRBJ1-1; TRBD1 agrees at 7 bases. CDR3 length equals 14 residues. Looked up from germline, CDR1 is MDHEN and CDR2 is SYDVKM. The ends lost 6 bases at V and 6 bases at J; junction bases unmatched: 10. The CDR3 is CASRPQGGLAEAFF. DNA for the CDR3: TGTGCCAGCAGGCCCCAGGGGGGGCTGGCTGAAGCTTTCTTT.

V usage is TRBV18 and J usage is TRBJ1-5, with 8 bases fitting TRBD1. The CDR3 contains 15 residues. The germline CDR1 and CDR2 sequences are KGHSH and LQKENI. The ends lost 3 bases at V and 3 bases at J; junction bases unmatched: 4. This chain's CDR3 is CASSPQGQANQPQHF. For the CDR3, the DNA is TGTGCCAGCTCACCTCAGGGACAGGCCAATCAGCCCCAGCATTTT. Variable domain in full (rest from reference TRBV18 and TRBJ1-5): NAGVMQNPRHLVRRRGQEARLRCSPMKGHSHVYWYRQLPEEGLKFMVYLQKENIIDESGMPKERFSAEFPKEGPSILRIQQVVRGDSAAYFCASSPQGQANQPQHFGDGTRLSIL.

CDR3 in amino acids: CASSARDRGHEQYF. In DNA form, the CDR3 reads TGTGCCAGCAGCGCCAGGGACAGGGGCCACGAGCAGTACTTC. The chain recombines TRBV7-9 with TRBJ2-7, with 10 nucleotides matching TRBD1. V trimming: 5 bases; J trimming: 5 bases; junction bases outside the gene matches: 6. Germline V lookup: CDR1 SEHNR, CDR2 FQNEAQ (reference sequence). This CDR3 spans 14 amino acids.

This chain joins TRBV7-9 and TRBJ2-5; D is possibly TRBD2 (6 bases). The V gene's germline CDR1 is SEHNR and CDR2 FQNEAQ (reference sequence). Trimming shortened V by 1 base and J by 3 bases, and 12 bases separated the two germline ends. The CDR3 contains 15 residues. The CDR3 protein is CASSLEGTSKETQYF. CDR3 nucleotide sequence: TGTGCCAGCAGCTTAGAGGGGACTTCCAAAGAGACCCAGTACTTC.

CDR3 sequence reads: CASTTGNLYGYTF. In DNA form, the CDR3 reads TGTGCCAGTACCACCGGGAACCTCTATGGCTACACCTTC. The chain uses TRBV19 and TRBJ1-2; D remains ambiguous. Germline-derived CDR1 and CDR2 are LNHDA and SQIVND (reference sequence). CDR3 size: 13 residues. V lost 7 bases, J lost 4 bases, and 13 bases lay in between.